This T cell receptor (beta chain) was captured by sequencing in a study of HIV-infected patients and healthy controls. Regarding the study as a whole: Healthy controls carried many MAIT alpha-chain CDR3s, while HIV+ repertoires had few. Study cohorts differed slightly in age and sex, but this did not explain diversity differences.

The repertoire came from unfractionated whole blood and reflected all unsorted peripheral T cells. Reverse transcription used around 500 ng RNA and constant-region primers for alpha and beta. Using multiplexing indices, alpha and beta chain libraries were generated apart by chain-specific third strand synthesis. TCRdb independently ran MiXCR on the 5' RACE reads; one entry per CDR3 protein. This table has fewer than 20,000 distinct CDR3 sequences, 12% appearing once. This clonotype was seen at least ten times. Its antigen is unknown. The sequence derives from an adult in good health. The sample taken for sequencing was blood.

CDR3 nucleotide sequence: TGTGCCAGCAGTTACACAGGATTGAACACTGAAGCTTTCTTT. It encodes CASSYTGLNTEAFF. The chain employs TRBV6-2 or TRBV6-3 and TRBJ1-1, with D possibly TRBD1 on 5 matching bases. The length of the CDR3 is 14 residues. The V gene's germline CDR1 is MNHEY and CDR2 SVGEGT. Trimming cost V 2 bases and J 0 bases, with 7 bases left between them.